The next 9 T cell receptor beta chains were all read from a single sample in a study of T cell changes during pregnancy in multiple sclerosis. Assay used: immunoSEQ multiplex PCR; TCRdb lists only in-frame clones, some missing. The table includes around 36,000 clones, about 93% detected once. Specimen: CD4+ T cells from peripheral blood mononuclear cells, collected in the third trimester of pregnancy. The origin of the receptors is a female donor with multiple sclerosis, enrolled in a pregnancy study.

The chain couples TRBV29-1 to TRBJ1-2, with 8 bases identical to TRBD1. The J segment lost 3 bases and the V segment lost 7 bases, leaving 1 base of the junction unmatched. CDR1 and CDR2 from the germline V gene are SQVTM and ANQGSEA. This CDR3 spans 11 amino acids. The CDR3 DNA reads as TGCAGCGCACAGGGGGACTATGGCTACACCTTC. Translating it yields CSAQGDYGYTF.

The chain combines TRBV19 with TRBJ2-3; 10 bases agree with TRBD1. Trimming at V came to 6 bases and at J to 4 bases, leaving 1 base not matched to a gene. CDR3 length: 13 amino acids. Germline CDR1 and CDR2: LNHDA and SQIVND (reference sequence). This chain's CDR3 is CASRDRGADTQYF. The CDR3 bases are TGTGCCAGTAGGGACAGGGGGGCAGATACGCAGTATTTT.

The sample holds one count of this clone. V is TRBV11-2 and J is TRBJ2-2, with D possibly being TRBD2 (5 bases). The CDR3 loop spans 15 amino acids. Germline values: CDR1 SGHAT, CDR2 FQNNGV. Trimming cost V 1 base and J 4 bases, with 10 bases left between them. The CDR3 DNA sequence: TGTGCCAGCAGCTTAGTGAGGGCAGGCACCGGGGAGCTGTTTTTT. Translating gives CASSLVRAGTGELFF.

This clone showed up just once. This chain joins TRBV7-3 and TRBJ2-1, with 12 bases fitting TRBD1. The V gene's germline CDR1 is SGHTA and CDR2 FQGTGA. This CDR3 comprises 17 residues. After removal of 5 bases from V and 2 bases from J, the junction contained 7 bases not matched to a gene. The CDR3 protein is CASSGGTGGYPYNEQFF. CDR3 in DNA: TGTGCCAGCAGCGGAGGGACAGGGGGCTATCCCTACAATGAGCAGTTCTTC.

The chain recombines TRBV5-1 with TRBJ1-1; 8 bases fit TRBD1. The V and J ends lost 3 bases and 0 bases, in that order; junction bases with no gene match: 1. Germline values: CDR1 SGHRS, CDR2 YFSETQ. The CDR3 runs 14 residues. For the CDR3, the DNA is TGCGCCAGCAGCTCGGGACAGGTGAACACTGAAGCTTTCTTT. Its protein product is CASSSGQVNTEAFF. The full variable domain, its missing parts supplied by reference TRBV5-1 and TRBJ1-1, is KAGVTQTPRYLIKTRGQQVTLSCSPISGHRSVSWYQQTPGQGLQFLFEYFSETQRNKGNFPGRFSGRQFSNSRSEMNVSTLELGDSALYLCASSSGQVNTEAFFGQGTRLTVV.

This clone was recorded a few times. The chain couples TRBV13 to TRBJ1-2; TRBD1 matches at 8 bases. The junction had 3 bases not matched to a gene; V was cut back by 5 bases and J by 7 bases. Germline values: CDR1 PRHDT, CDR2 FYEKMQ (reference sequence). The CDR3 is made up of 12 amino acids. As DNA, the CDR3 is TGTGCCAGCAGCCGGACAGGGATTGGCTACACCTTC. It encodes CASSRTGIGYTF.

Here the CDR3 DNA reads TGTGCCAGCAGCTTGGAGACAGGGAGCTACACCTTC. It yields the protein CASSLETGSYTF. The chain recombines TRBV5-4 with TRBJ1-2, with 7 bases that match TRBD1. V shed 0 bases and J 9 bases; nucleotides not matched to a gene: 2. The CDR3 runs 12 residues. Per the germline V gene, CDR1 is SGHNT and CDR2 is YYREEE (reference sequence).

J is TRBJ2-1 and V is TRBV4-1; perhaps TRBD1 as D (5 bases). V lost 2 bases and J 9 bases, leaving 11 bases between the germline ends. Germline V CDR1 and CDR2: MGHRA, YSYEKL. The CDR3 loop spans 13 amino acids. CDR3 in DNA: TGCGCCAGCAGCCAAATCCAGGGTGGTGAGCAGTTCTTC. It yields the protein CASSQIQGGEQFF.

This clone was seen only once. This chain joins TRBV19 and TRBJ2-7; the match to TRBD1 covers 10 bases. Germline V lookup: CDR1 LNHDA, CDR2 SQIVND (reference sequence). J lost 1 base, V lost 4 bases, and 1 base had no gene match. The CDR3 is 14 residues long. Here the CDR3 DNA reads TGTGCCAGTAGTAGACAGGGGGCGTCCTACGAGCAGTACTTC. This sequence encodes CASSRQGASYEQYF. Supplemented by reference TRBV19 and TRBJ2-7, the full variable domain reads DGGITQSPKYLFRKEGQNVTLSCEQNLNHDAMYWYRQDPGQGLRLIYYSQIVNDFQKGDIAEGYSVSREKKESFPLTVTSAQKNPTAFYLCASSRQGASYEQYFGPGTRLTVT.